This T cell receptor beta chain was documented in a study of neurological immune-mediated disorders. This clonotype was counted ten times or more. TCRdb redid the calling of the 5' RACE reads with MiXCR, one entry per CDR3 protein. The sample consists of approximately 89,000 distinct CDR3 sequences, about 13% of them appearing once. Noted time point: longitudinal time-point 2. V was cut by 4 bases and J by 4 bases, with 6 bases left in between. The CDR3 runs to 12 residues. Germline V gene data show CDR1 as WNHNN and CDR2 as SYGVQD (reference sequence). The genes are TRBV10-1 and TRBJ2-3; D may correspond to TRBD1 or TRBD2 (5 bases each). The specimen sequenced was PBMCs. The TCR originated in a female donor with HTLV-1-associated myelopathy (HAM/TSP). The CDR3 region is CASSGGPDTQYF. The CDR3 DNA reads as TGCGCCAGCAGTGGGGGACCAGATACGCAGTATTTT.